This T cell receptor beta chain was identified in a study of cytomegalovirus exposure and HLA in healthy donors. A note on this clone: Its antigen is as yet unknown.

The study, taken as a whole, reports: The investigators catalogued 164 TCR beta chains as cytomegalovirus-associated.

Germline CDR1 SGHRS, CDR2 YFSETQ. This CDR3 contains 14 residues. V was clipped by 4 bases and J by 2 bases, with 12 bases between them. Produced via immunoSEQ multiplex PCR; TCRdb's table is partial and in-frame only. This sample has roughly 150,000 clones, with about 80% found just once. The chain joins TRBV5-1 to TRBJ2-5, with a possible D match to TRBD1 (6 bases). The sample consisted of PBMCs. This TCR was recovered from a man in his thirties or forties in good health and CMV-seropositive. The DNA of the CDR3 is TGCGCCAGCAGCGATTCGGGACAACAAGAGACCCAGTACTTC. It translates to CASSDSGQQETQYF. Full variable domain (remainder filled in from reference TRBV5-1 and TRBJ2-5): KAGVTQTPRYLIKTRGQQVTLSCSPISGHRSVSWYQQTPGQGLQFLFEYFSETQRNKGNFPGRFSGRQFSNSRSEMNVSTLELGDSALYLCASSDSGQQETQYFGPGTRLLVL.